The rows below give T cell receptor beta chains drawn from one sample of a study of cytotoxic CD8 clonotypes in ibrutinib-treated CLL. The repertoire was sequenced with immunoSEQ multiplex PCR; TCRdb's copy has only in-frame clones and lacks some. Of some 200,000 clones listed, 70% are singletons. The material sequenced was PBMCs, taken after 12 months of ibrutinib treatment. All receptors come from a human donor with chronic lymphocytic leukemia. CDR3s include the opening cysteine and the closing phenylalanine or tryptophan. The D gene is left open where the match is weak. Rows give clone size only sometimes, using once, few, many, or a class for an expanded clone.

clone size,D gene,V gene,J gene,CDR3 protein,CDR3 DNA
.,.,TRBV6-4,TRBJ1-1,CASSVGTGISEAFF,TGTGCCAGCAGTGTAGGCACAGGGATTTCTGAAGCTTTCTTT
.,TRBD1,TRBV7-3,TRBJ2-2,CASTLQGPRPGELFF,TGTGCCAGCACCTTACAGGGGCCGAGGCCCGGGGAGCTGTTTTTT
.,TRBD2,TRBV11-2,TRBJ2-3,CASSPGPSGLLTDTQYF,TGTGCCAGCAGCCCCGGACCCTCGGGACTACTCACAGATACGCAGTATTTT
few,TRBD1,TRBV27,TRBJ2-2,CASSPERIQGAFNTGELFF,TGTGCCAGCAGTCCAGAGCGTATACAGGGGGCCTTTAACACCGGGGAGCTGTTTTTT
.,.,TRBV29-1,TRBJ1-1,CSVEDQRGGWTEAFF,TGCAGCGTTGAAGATCAACGGGGGGGTTGGACTGAAGCTTTCTTT
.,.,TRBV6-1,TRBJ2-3,CASSEDSGRDTQYF,TGTGCCAGCAGTGAAGACTCCGGCAGAGATACGCAGTATTTT
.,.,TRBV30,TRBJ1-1,CAWSPQNTEAFF,TGTGCCTGGAGCCCGCAGAACACTGAAGCTTTCTTT
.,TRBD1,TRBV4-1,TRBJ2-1,CASSPTGSSYNEQFF,TGCGCCAGCAGCCCGACAGGGAGCTCCTACAATGAGCAGTTCTTC
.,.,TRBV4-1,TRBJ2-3,CASSQDGQAGSLTDTQYF,TGCGCCAGCAGCCAAGATGGCCAGGCCGGATCTTTGACAGATACGCAGTATTTT
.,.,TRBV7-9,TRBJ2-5,CASSLFRQALEETQYF,TGTGCCAGCAGCTTATTCCGGCAGGCGTTAGAAGAGACCCAGTACTTC
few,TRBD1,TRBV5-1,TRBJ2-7,CASSWDRDTYEQYF,TGCGCCAGCAGCTGGGACAGAGACACGTACGAGCAGTACTTC
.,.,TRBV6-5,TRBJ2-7,CASSYVQGSTEQYF,TGTGCCAGCAGTTACGTACAGGGCTCTACCGAGCAGTACTTC
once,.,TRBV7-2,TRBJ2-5,CASSLTGVGDQYF,TGTGCCAGCAGCTTAACCGGAGTTGGGGACCAGTACTTC
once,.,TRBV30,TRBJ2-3,CAWGLDTQYF,TGTGCCTGGGGACTAGATACGCAGTATTTT
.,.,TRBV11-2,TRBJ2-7,CASSLAAGVGAYEQYF,TGTGCCAGCAGCTTAGCAGCTGGGGTAGGGGCCTACGAGCAGTACTTC
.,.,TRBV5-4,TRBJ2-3,CASSLVGRMSTDTQYF,TGTGCCAGCAGCTTGGTTGGGAGGATGAGCACAGATACGCAGTATTTT
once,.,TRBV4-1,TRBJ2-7,CASSQPVRSYEQYF,TGCGCCAGCAGCCAACCGGTCCGAAGCTACGAGCAGTACTTC
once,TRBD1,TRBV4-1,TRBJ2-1,CASSQDGPQGEMDEQFF,TGCGCCAGCAGCCAAGATGGCCCCCAGGGGGAGATGGATGAGCAGTTCTTC
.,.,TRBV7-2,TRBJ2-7,CASSLALVSPPLEQYF,TGTGCCAGCAGCTTAGCGTTGGTATCGCCCCCTCTGGAGCAGTACTTC
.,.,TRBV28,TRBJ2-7,CASSSLRSPYEQYF,TGTGCCAGCAGTTCGTTAAGATCTCCCTACGAGCAGTACTTC
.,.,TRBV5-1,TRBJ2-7,CASSRAANYEQYF,TGCGCCAGCAGCCGGGCCGCGAACTACGAGCAGTACTTC
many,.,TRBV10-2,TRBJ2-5,CASSAQGATQYF,TGCGCCAGCAGTGCTCAGGGTGCGACCCAGTACTTC
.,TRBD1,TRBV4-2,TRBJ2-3,CASSLGLRQGAPTDTQYF,TGTGCCAGCAGCCTTGGACTTCGACAGGGGGCGCCTACAGATACGCAGTATTTT
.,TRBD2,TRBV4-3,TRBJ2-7,CASSPGGGRAGYEQYF,TGCGCCAGCAGCCCTGGGGGCGGGAGGGCCGGTTACGAGCAGTACTTC
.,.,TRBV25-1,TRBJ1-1,CASRTRGAAFF,TGTGCCAGCAGGACGAGGGGGGCGGCTTTCTTT
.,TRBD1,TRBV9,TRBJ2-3,CASSADSGQGPEDTQYF,TGTGCCAGCAGCGCGGATTCGGGACAGGGGCCTGAGGATACGCAGTATTTT
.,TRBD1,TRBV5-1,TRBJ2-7,CASSFTGGTGREQYF,TGCGCCAGCAGCTTTACAGGGGGCACGGGCCGGGAGCAGTACTTC
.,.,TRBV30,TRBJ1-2,CAWSVHPGDGYTF,TGTGCCTGGAGTGTACACCCCGGGGATGGCTACACCTTC
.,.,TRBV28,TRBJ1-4,CASSSTRLSEKLFF,TGTGCCAGCAGTTCCACCAGGTTATCCGAAAAACTGTTTTTT
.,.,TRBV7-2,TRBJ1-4,CASSLASWQGEGKLFF,TGTGCCAGCAGCTTAGCGTCGTGGCAGGGAGAGGGAAAACTGTTTTTT
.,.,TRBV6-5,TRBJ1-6,CASSSYNSPLHF,TGTGCCAGCAGCTCCTATAATTCACCCCTCCACTTT
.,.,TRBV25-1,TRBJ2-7,CASTGTGPRAAAREQYF,TGTGCCAGCACCGGGACGGGCCCCCGGGCCGCCGCTCGGGAGCAGTACTTC
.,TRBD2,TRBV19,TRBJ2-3,CASSIDLGTSGATDTQYF,TGTGCCAGTAGTATAGATCTTGGGACTAGCGGGGCCACAGATACGCAGTATTTT
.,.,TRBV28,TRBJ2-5,CASSLPRELVETQYF,TGTGCCAGCAGTTTACCGAGGGAACTAGTGGAGACCCAGTACTTC
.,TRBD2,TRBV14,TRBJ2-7,CASSRGREGLRFVHDEQYF,TGTGCCAGCAGCCGCGGACGGGAGGGTTTAAGGTTTGTGCATGACGAGCAGTACTTC
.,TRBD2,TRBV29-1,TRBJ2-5,CSVVSGMYQETQYF,TGCAGCGTTGTTAGCGGGATGTACCAAGAGACCCAGTACTTC
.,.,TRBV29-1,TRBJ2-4,CSVKDQGKNIQYF,TGCAGCGTTAAGGATCAGGGTAAAAACATTCAGTACTTC